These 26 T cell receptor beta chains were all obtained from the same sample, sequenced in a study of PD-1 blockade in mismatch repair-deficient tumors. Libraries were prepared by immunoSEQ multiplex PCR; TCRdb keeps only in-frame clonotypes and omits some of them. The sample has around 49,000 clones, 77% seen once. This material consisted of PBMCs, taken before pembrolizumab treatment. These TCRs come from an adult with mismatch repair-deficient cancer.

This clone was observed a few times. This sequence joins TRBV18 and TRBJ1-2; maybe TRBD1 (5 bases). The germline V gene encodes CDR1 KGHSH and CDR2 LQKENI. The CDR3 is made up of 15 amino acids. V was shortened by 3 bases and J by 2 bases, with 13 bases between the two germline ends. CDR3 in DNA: TGTGCCAGCTCACCCGCCGGGACGGGAAACTATGGCTACACCTTC. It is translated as CASSPAGTGNYGYTF.

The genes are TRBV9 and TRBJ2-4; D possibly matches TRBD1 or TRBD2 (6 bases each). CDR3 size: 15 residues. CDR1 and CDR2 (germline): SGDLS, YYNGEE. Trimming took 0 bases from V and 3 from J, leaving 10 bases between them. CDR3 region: CASSVEGGVKNIQYF. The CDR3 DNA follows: TGTGCCAGCAGCGTAGAGGGGGGAGTCAAAAACATTCAGTACTTC. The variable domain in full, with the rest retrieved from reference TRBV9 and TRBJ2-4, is DSGVTQTPKHLITATGQRVTLRCSPRSGDLSVYWYQQSLDQGLQFLIQYYNGEERAKGNILERFSAQQFPDLHSELNLSSLELGDSALYFCASSVEGGVKNIQYFGAGTRLSVL.

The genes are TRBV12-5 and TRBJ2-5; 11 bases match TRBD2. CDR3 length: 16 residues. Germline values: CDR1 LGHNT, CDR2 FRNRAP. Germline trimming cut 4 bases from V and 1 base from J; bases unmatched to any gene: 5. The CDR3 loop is CASGSWTSGLQETQYF. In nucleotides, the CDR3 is TGTGCTAGTGGTTCTTGGACTAGCGGGCTCCAAGAGACCCAGTACTTC.

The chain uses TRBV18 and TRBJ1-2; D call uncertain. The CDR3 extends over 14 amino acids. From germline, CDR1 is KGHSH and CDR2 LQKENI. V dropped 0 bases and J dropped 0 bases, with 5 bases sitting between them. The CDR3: CASSPPTANYGYTF. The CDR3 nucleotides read TGTGCCAGCTCACCACCAACAGCTAACTATGGCTACACCTTC.

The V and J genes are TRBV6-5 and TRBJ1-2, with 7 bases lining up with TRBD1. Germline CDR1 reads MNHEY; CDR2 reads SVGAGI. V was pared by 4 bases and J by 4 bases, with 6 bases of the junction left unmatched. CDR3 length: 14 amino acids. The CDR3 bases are TGTGCCAGCAGTTCCCGGGACAGCCCCTATGGCTACACCTTC. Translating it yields CASSSRDSPYGYTF.

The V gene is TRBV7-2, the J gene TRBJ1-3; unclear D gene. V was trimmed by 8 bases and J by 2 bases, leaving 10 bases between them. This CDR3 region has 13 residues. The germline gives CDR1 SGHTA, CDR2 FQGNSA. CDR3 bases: TGTGCCAGCTCTCCAAACGCTGGAAACACCATATATTTT. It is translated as CASSPNAGNTIYF.

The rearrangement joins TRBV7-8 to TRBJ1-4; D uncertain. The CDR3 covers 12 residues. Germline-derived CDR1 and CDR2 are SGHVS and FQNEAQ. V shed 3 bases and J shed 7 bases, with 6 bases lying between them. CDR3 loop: CASSFTSEKLFF. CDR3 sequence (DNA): TGTGCCAGCAGCTTCACCTCTGAAAAACTGTTTTTT.

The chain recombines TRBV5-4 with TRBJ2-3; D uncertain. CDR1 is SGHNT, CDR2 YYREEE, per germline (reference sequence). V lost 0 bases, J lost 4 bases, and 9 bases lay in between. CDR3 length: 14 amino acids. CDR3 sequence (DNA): TGTGCCAGCAGCTTGGGGCTAGTTGCAGATACGCAGTATTTT. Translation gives CASSLGLVADTQYF.

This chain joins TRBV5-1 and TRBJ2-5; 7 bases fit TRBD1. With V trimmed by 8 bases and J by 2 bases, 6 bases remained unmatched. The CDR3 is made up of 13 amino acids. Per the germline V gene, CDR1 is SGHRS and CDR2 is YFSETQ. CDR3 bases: TGCGCCAGTACAGGGGTGGGTCAAGAGACCCAGTACTTC. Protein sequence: CASTGVGQETQYF. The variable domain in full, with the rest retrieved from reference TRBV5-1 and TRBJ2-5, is KAGVTQTPRYLIKTRGQQVTLSCSPISGHRSVSWYQQTPGQGLQFLFEYFSETQRNKGNFPGRFSGRQFSNSRSEMNVSTLELGDSALYLCASTGVGQETQYFGPGTRLLVL.

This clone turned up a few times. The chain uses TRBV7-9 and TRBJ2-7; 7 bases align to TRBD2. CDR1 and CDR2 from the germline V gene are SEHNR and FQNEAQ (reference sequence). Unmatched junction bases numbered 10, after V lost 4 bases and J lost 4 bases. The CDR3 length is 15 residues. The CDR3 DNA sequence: TGTGCCAGCAGCTCCGCGGGGGTTCTCACGTACGAGCAGTACTTC. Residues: CASSSAGVLTYEQYF.

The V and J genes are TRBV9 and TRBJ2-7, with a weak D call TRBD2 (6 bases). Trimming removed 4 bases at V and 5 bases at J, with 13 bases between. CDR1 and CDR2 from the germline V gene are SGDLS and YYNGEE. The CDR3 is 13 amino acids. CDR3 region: CASSTRPSDEQYF. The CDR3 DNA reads TGTGCCAGCAGCACAAGACCTAGCGACGAGCAGTACTTC.

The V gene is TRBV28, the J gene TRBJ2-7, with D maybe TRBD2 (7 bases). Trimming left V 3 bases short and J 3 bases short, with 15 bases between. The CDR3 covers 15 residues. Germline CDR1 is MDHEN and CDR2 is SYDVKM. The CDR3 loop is CASSLSGGAGYEQYF. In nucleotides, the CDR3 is TGTGCCAGCAGTTTGTCGGGGGGCGCAGGCTACGAGCAGTACTTC.

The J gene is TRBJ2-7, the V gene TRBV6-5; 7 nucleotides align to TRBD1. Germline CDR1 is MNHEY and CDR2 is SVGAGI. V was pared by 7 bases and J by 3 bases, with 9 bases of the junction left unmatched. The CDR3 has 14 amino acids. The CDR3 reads CASNHRGDYYEQYF. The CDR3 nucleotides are TGTGCCAGCAATCACAGGGGAGACTACTACGAGCAGTACTTC.

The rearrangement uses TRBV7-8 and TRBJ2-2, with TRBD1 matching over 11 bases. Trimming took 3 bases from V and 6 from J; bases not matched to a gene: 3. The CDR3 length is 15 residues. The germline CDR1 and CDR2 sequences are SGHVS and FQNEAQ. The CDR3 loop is CASSFGDRGAGELFF. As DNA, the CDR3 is TGTGCCAGCAGCTTTGGGGACAGGGGGGCCGGGGAGCTGTTTTTT.

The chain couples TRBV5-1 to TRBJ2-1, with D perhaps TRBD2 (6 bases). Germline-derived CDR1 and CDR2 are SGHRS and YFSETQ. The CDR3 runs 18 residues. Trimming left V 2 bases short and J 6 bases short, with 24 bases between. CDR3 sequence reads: CASSFVSGGGKPSNEQFF. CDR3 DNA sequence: TGCGCCAGCAGCTTTGTTTCTGGCGGCGGGAAACCCAGCAATGAGCAGTTCTTC.

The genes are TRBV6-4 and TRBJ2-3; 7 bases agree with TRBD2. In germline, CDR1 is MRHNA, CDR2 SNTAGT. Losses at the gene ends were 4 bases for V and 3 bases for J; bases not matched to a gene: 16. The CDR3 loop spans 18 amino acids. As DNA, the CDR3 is TGTGCCAGCAGTGCCCCCTGGGGATGCGGGAGTAGTACAGATACGCAGTATTTT. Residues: CASSAPWGCGSSTDTQYF.

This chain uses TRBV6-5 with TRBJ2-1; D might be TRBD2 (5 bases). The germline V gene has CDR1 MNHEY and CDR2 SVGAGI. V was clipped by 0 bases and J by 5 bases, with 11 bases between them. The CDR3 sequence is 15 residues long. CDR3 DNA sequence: TGTGCCAGCAGTTACTCAGTACCTAGCCACAATGAGCAGTTCTTC. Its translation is CASSYSVPSHNEQFF.

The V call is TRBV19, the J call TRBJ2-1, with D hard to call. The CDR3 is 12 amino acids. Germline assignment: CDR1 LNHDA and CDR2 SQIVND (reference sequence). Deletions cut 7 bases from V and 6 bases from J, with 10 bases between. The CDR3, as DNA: TGTGCCAGTAATTCCTGGGGCAATGAGCAGTTCTTC. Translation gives CASNSWGNEQFF.

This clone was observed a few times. Here the CDR3 reads CASRLRLGPFNNEQFF. The CDR3 DNA is TGTGCCAGCAGGCTACGACTGGGGCCTTTTAACAATGAGCAGTTCTTC. V and J are TRBV2 and TRBJ2-1, with a weak D call TRBD1 (5 bases). Trimming removed 6 bases from V and 5 bases from J, with 20 bases in between. Germline V CDR1 and CDR2: SNHLY, FYNNEI. CDR3 length equals 16 residues.

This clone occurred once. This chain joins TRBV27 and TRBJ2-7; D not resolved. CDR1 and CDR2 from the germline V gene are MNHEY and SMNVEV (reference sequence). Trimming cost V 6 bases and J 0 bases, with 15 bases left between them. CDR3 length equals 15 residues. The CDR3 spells CASRGERRSSYEQYF. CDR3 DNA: TGTGCCAGCAGGGGCGAGCGCAGGAGCTCCTACGAGCAGTACTTC.

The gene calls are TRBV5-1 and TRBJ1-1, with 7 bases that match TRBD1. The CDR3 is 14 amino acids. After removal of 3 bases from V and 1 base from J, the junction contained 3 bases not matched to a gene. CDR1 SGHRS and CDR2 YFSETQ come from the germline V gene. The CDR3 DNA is TGCGCCAGCAGCTGGGGACAGTCGAACACTGAAGCTTTCTTT. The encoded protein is CASSWGQSNTEAFF.

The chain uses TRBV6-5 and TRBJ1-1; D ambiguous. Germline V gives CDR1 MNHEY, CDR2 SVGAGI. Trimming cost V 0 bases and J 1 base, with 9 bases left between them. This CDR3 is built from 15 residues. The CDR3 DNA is TGTGCCAGCAGTTACTCGATCAGCACGAACACTGAAGCTTTCTTT. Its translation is CASSYSISTNTEAFF.

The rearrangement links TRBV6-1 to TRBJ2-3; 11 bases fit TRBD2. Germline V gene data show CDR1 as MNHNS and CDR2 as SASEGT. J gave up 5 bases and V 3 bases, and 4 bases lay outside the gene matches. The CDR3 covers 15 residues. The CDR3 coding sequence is TGTGCCAGCAGTGATCGGCTAGCGGGAGGAGATACGCAGTATTTT. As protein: CASSDRLAGGDTQYF.

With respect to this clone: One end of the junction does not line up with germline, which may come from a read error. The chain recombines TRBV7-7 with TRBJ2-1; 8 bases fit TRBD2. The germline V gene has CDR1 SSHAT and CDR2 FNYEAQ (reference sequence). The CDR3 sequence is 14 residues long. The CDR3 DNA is TGTGCTAGCAGCCGTGATAGCGGGAACGGTGAGCAGTTCTTC. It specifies CASSRDSGNGEQFF.

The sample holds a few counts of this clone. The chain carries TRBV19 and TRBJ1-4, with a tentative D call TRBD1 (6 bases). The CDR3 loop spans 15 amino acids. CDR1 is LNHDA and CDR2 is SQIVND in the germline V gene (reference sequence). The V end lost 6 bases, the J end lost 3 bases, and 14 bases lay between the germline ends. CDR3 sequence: CASRGGTPSNEKLFF. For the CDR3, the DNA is TGTGCCAGTAGGGGGGGGACACCGTCTAATGAAAAACTGTTTTTT.

The DNA for the CDR3 is TGTGCCAGCAGCAGAGGCGGACAGGGGAGCTATGGCTACACCTTC. Residues: CASSRGGQGSYGYTF. This chain joins TRBV16 and TRBJ1-2, with 9 bases identical to TRBD1. The length of the CDR3 is 15 residues. Losses at the gene ends were 5 bases for V and 4 bases for J; bases not matched to a gene: 8. The germline CDR1 and CDR2 sequences are KGHSY and FQNENV.